The entry below describes one TCR beta chain. Its antigen is as yet unknown. Assay used: immunoSEQ multiplex PCR; TCRdb lists only in-frame clones, some missing. Seen here are 2 million to 2.5 million clones, approximately 94% observed once, and the top ten hold roughly 0.13%. The data stem from a study of shared clonotypes between healthy human individuals. Study-wide points: Naive subsets generally had larger estimated richness than memory subsets. Rarefaction exposed incomplete sorted-subset sequencing despite large depth.

V dropped 0 bases and J dropped 4 bases, with 12 bases sitting between them. Per germline, CDR1 MGHRA and CDR2 YSYEKL. The CDR3 covers 16 residues. The sequence came from a young man in good health. Sequencing was carried out using naive CD4+ T cells sorted from blood. Subset: CD45RA+ positively selected. The chain recombines TRBV4-1 with TRBJ2-2; D assignment may be TRBD1 or TRBD2 (6 bases each). The chain's CDR3 is CASSQDWGAGTGELFF. The DNA for the CDR3 is TGCGCCAGCAGCCAAGATTGGGGGGCAGGCACCGGGGAGCTGTTTTTT.